This T cell receptor (beta chain) comes out of a study of T cell repertoires in cytomegalovirus infection. Study-wide background: Indications came from public TCR beta signatures; they pointed to CMV infection and to a matching HLA type.

CDR1 is SGHTA, CDR2 FQGTGA, per germline. The CDR3 is 18 residues long. V lost 5 bases, J lost 2 bases, and 16 bases stayed unmatched. Study results and caveats: It was HLA-C-restricted CMV-specific TCR beta clonotypes that dominated the response ex vivo.

As to this clonotype: What it recognizes is unknown.

One entry per CDR3 protein, called by TCRdb with MiXCR from the reads. The profile shows approximately 350,000 distinct CDR3 sequences, around a third of them singletons. The source is a human donor in good health (CMV status not recorded). Some clones in this sample may be carry-over from other donors' samples. The rearrangement links TRBV7-3 to TRBJ2-3; the match to TRBD1 covers 7 bases. The sequenced sample was cultured PBMCs, obtained from culture after CMV antigen stimulation. CDR3 sequence (DNA): TGTGCCAGCAGCCCCGGGGACAGAAGCCTTTCGGACACAGATACGCAGTATTTT. It yields the protein CASSPGDRSLSDTDTQYF. The full variable domain, its missing parts supplied by reference TRBV7-3 and TRBJ2-3, is GAGVSQTPSNKVTEKGKYVELRCDPISGHTALYWYRQSLGQGPEFLIYFQGTGAADDSGLPNDRFFAVRPEGSVSTLKIQRTERGDSAVYLCASSPGDRSLSDTDTQYFGPGTRLTVL.